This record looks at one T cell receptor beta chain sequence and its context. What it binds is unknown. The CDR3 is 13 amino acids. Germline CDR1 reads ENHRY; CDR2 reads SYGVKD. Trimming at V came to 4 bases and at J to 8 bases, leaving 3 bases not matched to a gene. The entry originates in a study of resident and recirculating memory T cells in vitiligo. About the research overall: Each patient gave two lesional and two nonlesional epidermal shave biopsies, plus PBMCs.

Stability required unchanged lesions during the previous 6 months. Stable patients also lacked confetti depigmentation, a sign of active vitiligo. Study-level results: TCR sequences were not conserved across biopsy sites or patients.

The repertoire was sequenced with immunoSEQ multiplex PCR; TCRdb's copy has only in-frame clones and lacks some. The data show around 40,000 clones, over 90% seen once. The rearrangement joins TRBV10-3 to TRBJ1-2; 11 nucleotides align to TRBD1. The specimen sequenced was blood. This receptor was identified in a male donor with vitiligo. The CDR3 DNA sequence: TGTGCCATCAGTGCGGGACAGGGGGACGGCTACACCTTC. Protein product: CAISAGQGDGYTF.